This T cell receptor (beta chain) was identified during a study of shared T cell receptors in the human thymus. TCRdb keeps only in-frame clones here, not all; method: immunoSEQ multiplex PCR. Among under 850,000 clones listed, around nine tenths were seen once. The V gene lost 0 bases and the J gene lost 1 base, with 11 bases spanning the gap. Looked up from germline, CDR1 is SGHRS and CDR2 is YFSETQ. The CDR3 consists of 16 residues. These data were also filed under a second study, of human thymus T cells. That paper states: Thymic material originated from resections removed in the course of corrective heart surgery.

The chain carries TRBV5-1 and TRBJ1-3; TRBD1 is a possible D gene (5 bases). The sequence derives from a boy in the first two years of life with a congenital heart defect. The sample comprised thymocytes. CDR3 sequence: CASSLGGRGSGNTIYF. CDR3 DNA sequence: TGCGCCAGCAGCTTGGGAGGGAGGGGATCTGGAAACACCATATATTTT.